One and the same sample provided the 20 T cell receptor beta chains below, sequenced in a study of long-term antiretroviral therapy in people with HIV. The assay used was immunoSEQ (version v3.0), run at survey level. Some clones are missing from TCRdb's copy, which holds only in-frame ones; the method was immunoSEQ multiplex PCR. The sample includes tens of thousands of clones, 76% of them seen just once. The sample here was unsorted PBMCs, taken 0.5 years after starting antiretroviral therapy. These receptors were obtained from a woman aged 40 to 49 with HIV.

This chain links TRBV5-1 with TRBJ2-3, with TRBD2 identical over 12 bases. The CDR3 covers 17 residues. The trim removed 3 bases at V and 6 bases at J, leaving 11 bases unmatched. Germline V lookup: CDR1 SGHRS, CDR2 YFSETQ. This CDR3 reads CASSWFPSGGAEDTQYF. The DNA for the CDR3 is TGCGCCAGCAGCTGGTTCCCTAGCGGGGGGGCGGAGGATACGCAGTATTTT. Combining the CDR3 with reference TRBV5-1 and TRBJ2-3 gives the whole variable domain KAGVTQTPRYLIKTRGQQVTLSCSPISGHRSVSWYQQTPGQGLQFLFEYFSETQRNKGNFPGRFSGRQFSNSRSEMNVSTLELGDSALYLCASSWFPSGGAEDTQYFGPGTRLTVL.

The chain couples TRBV6-1 to TRBJ2-3; D is tentatively TRBD1 or TRBD2 (6 bases each). Germline V CDR1 and CDR2: MNHNS, SASEGT. V lost 2 bases and J lost 3, with 15 bases in between. The length of the CDR3 is 16 residues. This chain's CDR3 is CASSERWEGGTDTQYF. As DNA, the CDR3 is TGTGCCAGCAGTGAAAGGTGGGAAGGGGGGACAGATACGCAGTATTTT.

This clone was seen a single time. The chain employs TRBV30 and TRBJ1-2, with D hard to call. CDR3 size: 13 residues. Trimming took 0 bases from V and 2 from J, leaving 7 bases between them. Germline assignment: CDR1 GTSNPN and CDR2 SVGIG (reference sequence). The CDR3 DNA reads TGTGCCTGGAGTGTCCGAAGGAACTATGGCTACACCTTC. Amino acids: CAWSVRRNYGYTF.

V usage is TRBV27 and J usage is TRBJ2-1; D might be TRBD2 (6 bases). Germline CDR1 reads MNHEY; CDR2 reads SMNVEV (reference sequence). Trimming stripped 3 bases from V and 4 bases from J, with 13 bases between. CDR3 length: 15 amino acids. CDR3 DNA: TGTGCCAGCAGTTTCATGGAGGGGCGGTACAATGAGCAGTTCTTC. It translates to CASSFMEGRYNEQFF.

The J gene is TRBJ1-2, the V gene TRBV4-1; TRBD1 aligns across 7 bases. J gave up 6 bases and V 4 bases, and 17 bases lay outside the gene matches. Germline V gene lookup returns CDR1 MGHRA and CDR2 YSYEKL. The CDR3 sequence is 17 residues long. This CDR3 reads CASSLTEINRGFNGYTF. As DNA, the CDR3 is TGCGCCAGCAGCCTAACCGAAATTAACAGGGGATTCAATGGCTACACCTTC.

This clone was detected once. The chain combines TRBV5-5 with TRBJ2-3, with 14 nucleotides matching TRBD2. V lost 4 bases, J lost 0 bases, and 7 bases stayed unmatched. The CDR3 sequence is 18 residues long. CDR1 is SGHKS and CDR2 is YYEKEE in the germline V gene (reference sequence). This CDR3 reads CASSRGLAGAISTDTQYF. DNA for the CDR3: TGTGCCAGCAGCAGGGGACTAGCGGGGGCGATTAGCACAGATACGCAGTATTTT.

The chain joins TRBV5-1 to TRBJ2-1; tentative D call: TRBD2 (5 bases). CDR1 is SGHRS and CDR2 is YFSETQ in the germline V gene. The V and J ends lost 5 bases and 3 bases respectively, with 12 bases between them. This CDR3 region has 14 residues. The CDR3 region has the DNA TGCGCCAGCAGTGACGGGATGAGCTACAATGAGCAGTTCTTC. It specifies CASSDGMSYNEQFF.

V gene TRBV7-2 combines with J gene TRBJ2-1; D is unclear. The germline V and J ends were trimmed by 1 base and 1 base, with 2 bases remaining between them. The CDR3 is 13 amino acids. Germline assignment: CDR1 SGHTA and CDR2 FQGNSA. The CDR3 loop is CASSLESYNEQFF. The CDR3 nucleotides are TGTGCCAGCAGCTTAGAATCCTACAATGAGCAGTTCTTC.

The rearrangement uses TRBV28 and TRBJ1-6; possibly TRBD1 for D (5 bases). This CDR3 has 14 residues. Per germline, CDR1 MDHEN and CDR2 SYDVKM. V lost 5 bases and J 3 bases, leaving 8 bases between the germline ends. This chain's CDR3 is CASSGTLYNSPLHF. As DNA, the CDR3 is TGTGCCAGCAGTGGGACTCTCTATAATTCACCCCTCCACTTT.

The V and J genes are TRBV2 and TRBJ2-3; 9 bases agree with TRBD2. This CDR3 spans 12 amino acids. Germline lookup yields CDR1 SNHLY and CDR2 FYNNEI. V trimming: 3 bases; J trimming: 12 bases; junction bases outside the gene matches: 4. CDR3 bases: TGTGCCAGCAGTGATTGGGGACTAGCCCAGTATTTT. Its translation: CASSDWGLAQYF. The complete variable domain, with remaining parts taken from reference TRBV2 and TRBJ2-3, reads EPEVTQTPSHQVTQMGQEVILRCVPISNHLYFYWYRQILGQKVEFLVSFYNNEISEKSEIFDDQFSVERPDGSNFTLKIRSTKLEDSAMYFCASSDWGLAQYFGPGTRLTVL.

CDR3 amino acids: CASSIPGTAGYTF. The CDR3 nucleotides are TGTGCCAGTAGTATCCCTGGGACAGCTGGCTACACCTTC. The rearrangement joins TRBV19 to TRBJ1-2; 7 nucleotides line up with TRBD1. V was clipped by 3 bases and J by 7 bases; unmatched bases: 5. CDR1 and CDR2 (germline): LNHDA, SQIVND (reference sequence). This CDR3 is 13 amino acids long.

The V gene is TRBV19, the J gene TRBJ1-5; D is uncertain. V was pared by 3 bases and J by 10 bases, with 13 bases between. The germline gives CDR1 LNHDA, CDR2 SQIVND (reference sequence). The CDR3 length is 13 residues. The CDR3 coding sequence is TGTGCCAGTAGTATCCGGACCGCGAACCCCCAGCATTTT. It encodes CASSIRTANPQHF.

V gene TRBV7-6 combines with J gene TRBJ2-7; 7 bases fit TRBD1. The CDR3 length is 16 residues. Germline values: CDR1 SGHVS, CDR2 FNYEAQ. With V trimmed by 1 base and J by 1 base, 7 bases remained unmatched. CDR3 nucleotide sequence: TGTGCCAGCAGCTTAGGGGCACGGACAGGATCCTACGAGCAGTACTTC. As protein: CASSLGARTGSYEQYF.

The chain has TRBV30 and TRBJ2-1; D may be TRBD2 (7 bases). V gave up 3 bases and J gave up 6 bases, with 18 bases separating them. The CDR3 has 15 residues. Germline V gives CDR1 GTSNPN, CDR2 SVGIG (reference sequence). CDR3 region: CAWSWGRGGGNEQFF. The CDR3 nucleotides are TGTGCCTGGAGCTGGGGGAGGGGAGGGGGCAATGAGCAGTTCTTC.

There are a few counts of this clone. This sequence joins TRBV27 and TRBJ1-6; 8 bases align to TRBD1. With 5 bases clipped from V and 12 bases from J, the junction kept 12 bases outside the gene matches. The CDR3 is 15 residues long. Germline V lookup: CDR1 MNHEY, CDR2 SMNVEV (reference sequence). The CDR3 sequence: CASSPEGPGGRPLHF. The CDR3 nucleotides read TGTGCCAGCAGTCCCGAAGGGCCAGGGGGCCGACCCCTCCACTTT.

The genes are TRBV4-1 and TRBJ2-7, with 7 bases aligning to TRBD1. The germline V gene encodes CDR1 MGHRA and CDR2 YSYEKL. The junction had 12 bases not matched to a gene; V was cut back by 1 base and J by 3 bases. CDR3 length: 17 residues. The CDR3 DNA is TGCGCCAGCAGCCAAGGGACCTCGACAGGGAGCCGCTACGAGCAGTACTTC. Protein product: CASSQGTSTGSRYEQYF.

The rearrangement joins TRBV7-8 to TRBJ2-5; D not resolved. CDR1 and CDR2 from the germline V gene are SGHVS and FQNEAQ. There are 13 residues in the CDR3. V was cut by 1 base and J by 5 bases, with 8 bases left in between. The chain's CDR3 is CASSLGVWETQYF. The CDR3 bases are TGTGCCAGCAGCTTAGGGGTGTGGGAGACCCAGTACTTC.

The chain has TRBV5-4 and TRBJ2-3; no definite D call. The CDR3 totals 12 residues. Germline assignment: CDR1 SGHNT and CDR2 YYREEE (reference sequence). V lost 4 bases and J 7 bases, leaving 10 bases between the germline ends. In DNA form, the CDR3 reads TGTGCCAGCAGCACGGACGAGAATACGCAGTATTTT. It specifies CASSTDENTQYF.

V is TRBV4-1 and J is TRBJ2-4; 10 bases are shared with TRBD2. This CDR3 contains 18 residues. The V and J ends lost 0 bases and 1 base, in that order; junction bases with no gene match: 6. Per germline, CDR1 MGHRA and CDR2 YSYEKL. CDR3 in amino acids: CASSQEGHSGGAKNIQYF. The CDR3 region has the DNA TGCGCCAGCAGCCAAGAAGGGCATAGCGGGGGGGCCAAAAACATTCAGTACTTC.

The gene calls are TRBV10-3 and TRBJ1-6; 8 nucleotides align to TRBD1. Trimming removed 6 bases from V and 9 bases from J; junction bases left unmatched: 10. Germline CDR1 is ENHRY and CDR2 is SYGVKD. CDR3 length equals 15 residues. DNA of the CDR3: TGTGCCATCAGACTAGACGGGACAGGCTTTTCACCCCTCCACTTT. As protein: CAIRLDGTGFSPLHF.